The sample holds many counts of the clone carrying this TCR beta chain. The antigen is not known. These data belong to a study of T cells in Graves' hyperthyroidism and ophthalmopathy. Study-wide results and caveats: Most thyroid clonotypes expanded above 0.001 were also detected in blood.

RNA transcripts served as the template for amplifying TCR beta CDR3 regions. Primed by the HTBI set, a first-round RT-PCR was run on the TCR CDR3. TCRdb passed the multiplex PCR reads through MiXCR, listing each CDR3 protein once. The sample yields under 350,000 distinct CDR3 sequences, about 25% seen once. Blood was drawn at first hyperthyroidism diagnosis, before any ophthalmopathy symptoms. The source of this sequence is a man aged 40-49 years with Graves' hyperthyroidism that later progressed to Graves' ophthalmopathy. Sequencing was performed on blood.

CDR3 region: CASRQGPGETQYF. In nucleotides, the CDR3 is TGTGCCAGCCGACAGGGCCCGGGAGAGACCCAGTACTTC. This rearrangement joins TRBV11-3 to TRBJ2-5, with 7 bases lining up with TRBD1. The CDR3 covers 13 residues. Trimming took 8 bases from V and 4 from J; bases not matched to a gene: 7. CDR1 and CDR2 from the germline V gene are SGHNT and YENEEA.